The T cell receptor beta chain described here comes from a study of T-cell reconstitution after alpha-beta-depleted transplantation in children. This clonotype was seen repeatedly, ten times or more. No antigen is known for it. It was with unique molecular identifiers that the TCRbeta library was prepared. TCRdb re-called the PCR reads through MiXCR, storing one row per CDR3 protein. The sample has about 300,000 distinct CDR3 sequences, roughly 9.1% seen once; the top ten hold 7.5%. The V and J ends lost 0 bases and 5 bases respectively, with 14 bases between them. The CDR3 has 15 amino acids. The germline V gene encodes CDR1 SGHRS and CDR2 YFSETQ. Overall study findings and caveats: Day-60 TCRbeta diversity that was high in some patients was derived from surviving recipient T cells and thymic progenitors. Two months or so post-transplant, alpha-beta T cells reportedly derived from several hundred expanded graft clones. Counts and diversity of T cells one year after transplant came mostly from newly produced T cells.

Specimen: PBMCs, collected before TCRalphabeta/CD19-depleted stem cell transplant. The sequence was collected from a boy in the first two years of life with acute myeloid leukemia, due to receive a stem cell transplant. The V call is TRBV5-1, the J call TRBJ2-5; D may be TRBD2 (6 bases). As DNA, the CDR3 is TGCGCCAGCAGCTTGGGGGGAGGCCGAGCGGAGACCCAGTACTTC. It specifies CASSLGGGRAETQYF.